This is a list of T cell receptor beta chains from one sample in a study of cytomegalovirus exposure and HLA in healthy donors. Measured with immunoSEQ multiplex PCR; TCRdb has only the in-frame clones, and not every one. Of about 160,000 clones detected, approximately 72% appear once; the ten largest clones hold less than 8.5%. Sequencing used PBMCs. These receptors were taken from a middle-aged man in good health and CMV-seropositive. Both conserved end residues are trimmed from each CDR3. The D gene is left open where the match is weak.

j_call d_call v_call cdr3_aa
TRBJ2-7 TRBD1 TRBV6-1 ASDRVSYEQY
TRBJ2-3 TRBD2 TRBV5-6 ASTRRVGGGTDTQY
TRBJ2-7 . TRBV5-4 ASSGPPIYEQY
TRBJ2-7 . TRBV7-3 ASSPNSASFEQY
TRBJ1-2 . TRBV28 ASSPGQSRRGYGYT
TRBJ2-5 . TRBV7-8 ASSPRWTGDEQY
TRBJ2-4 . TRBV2 ASSEGLAKNIQY
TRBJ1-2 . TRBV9 ASSPRDGGINYGYT
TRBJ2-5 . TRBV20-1 SARAAETQY
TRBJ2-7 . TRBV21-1 ASSKGDSLPDYEQY
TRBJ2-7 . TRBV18 ASSPVDSSWEQY
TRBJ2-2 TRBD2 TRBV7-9 SSSLELAGDHTGELF
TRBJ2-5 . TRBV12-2 ASRPPRSETQY
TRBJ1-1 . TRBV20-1 SASDSGAF
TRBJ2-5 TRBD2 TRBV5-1 ASSKTSGGGTQY
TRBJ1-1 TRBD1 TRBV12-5 ASAPGGVSEAF
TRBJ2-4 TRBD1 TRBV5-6 ASSLGTGPLAKNIQY
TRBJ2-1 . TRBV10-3 AISPEGGPDEQF
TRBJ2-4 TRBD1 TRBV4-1 ASSHWTGENIQY
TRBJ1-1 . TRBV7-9 ASSLEVGEAEAF
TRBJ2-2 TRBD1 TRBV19 ASSPRDRGTGELF
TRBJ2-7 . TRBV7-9 ASTLGGPSYEQY
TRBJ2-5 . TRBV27 ASSLISGSTGEQY
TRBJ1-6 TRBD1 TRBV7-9 ASSLAQGDSPLH
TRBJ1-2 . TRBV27 ASISIKGGNYGYT
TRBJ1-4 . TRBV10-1 ASYFQTGTTNEKLF
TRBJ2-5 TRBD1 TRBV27 ASSLTRGDRASETQY
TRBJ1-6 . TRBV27 ASSFLGLQNSPLH
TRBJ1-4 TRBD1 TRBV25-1 ASEGQGSEKLF
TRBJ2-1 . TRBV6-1 ASSLTGSVEQF
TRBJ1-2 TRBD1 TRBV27 ASSRTGGNYGYT
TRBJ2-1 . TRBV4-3 ASSQDLVGDNEQF
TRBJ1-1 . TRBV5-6 ASSLAPGVNTEAF
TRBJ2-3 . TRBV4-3 ASSQGTGGPDTQY
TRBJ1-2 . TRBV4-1 ASSHGGIYGYT
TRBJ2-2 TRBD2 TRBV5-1 ASSGLAGAIDGELF
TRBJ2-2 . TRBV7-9 ASSNFSRSRELF
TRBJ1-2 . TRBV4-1 ASSQDQGPLGGYT
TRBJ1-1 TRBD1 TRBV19 ASSIEGQGATEAF
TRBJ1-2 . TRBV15 ATSRDGAGYT
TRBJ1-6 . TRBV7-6 ASSLSPYDRRIQPLH
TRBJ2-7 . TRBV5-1 ASRRDGGSYEQY
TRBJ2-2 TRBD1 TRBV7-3 ASSLGTADTGELF
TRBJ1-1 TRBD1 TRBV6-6 ASSIRDRATEAF
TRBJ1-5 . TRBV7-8 ASSFGEGTRNQPQH
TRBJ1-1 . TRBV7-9 ASSFYVAGGLNTEAF
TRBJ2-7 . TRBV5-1 ASSPSIGPSGSYEQY
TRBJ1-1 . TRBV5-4 ASSLGRLEAF
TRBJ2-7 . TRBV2 ASSGGGREQY
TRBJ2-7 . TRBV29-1 SVVTGYSLEQY
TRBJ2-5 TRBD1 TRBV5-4 ASSSKGPDRGRETQY
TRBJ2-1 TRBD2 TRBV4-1 ASSQVGMGGSRWEQF
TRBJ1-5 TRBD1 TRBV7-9 ASSPGTGGAGQPQH